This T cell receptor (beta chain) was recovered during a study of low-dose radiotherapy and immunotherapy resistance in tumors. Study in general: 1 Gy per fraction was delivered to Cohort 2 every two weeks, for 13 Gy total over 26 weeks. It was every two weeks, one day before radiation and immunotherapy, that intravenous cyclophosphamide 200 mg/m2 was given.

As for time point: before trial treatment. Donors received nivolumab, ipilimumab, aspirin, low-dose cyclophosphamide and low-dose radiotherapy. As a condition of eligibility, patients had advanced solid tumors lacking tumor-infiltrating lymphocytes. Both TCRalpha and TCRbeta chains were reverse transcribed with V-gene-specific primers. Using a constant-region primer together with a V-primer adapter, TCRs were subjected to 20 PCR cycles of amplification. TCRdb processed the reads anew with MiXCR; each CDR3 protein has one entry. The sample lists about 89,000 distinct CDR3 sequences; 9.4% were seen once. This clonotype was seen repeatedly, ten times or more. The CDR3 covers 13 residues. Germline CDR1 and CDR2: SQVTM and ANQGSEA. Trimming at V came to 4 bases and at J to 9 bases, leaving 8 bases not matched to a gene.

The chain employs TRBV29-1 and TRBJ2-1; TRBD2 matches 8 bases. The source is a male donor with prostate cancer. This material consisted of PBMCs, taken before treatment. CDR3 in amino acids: CSVGGAGGIEQFF. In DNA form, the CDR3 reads TGCAGCGTTGGTGGGGCGGGAGGCATTGAGCAGTTCTTC.